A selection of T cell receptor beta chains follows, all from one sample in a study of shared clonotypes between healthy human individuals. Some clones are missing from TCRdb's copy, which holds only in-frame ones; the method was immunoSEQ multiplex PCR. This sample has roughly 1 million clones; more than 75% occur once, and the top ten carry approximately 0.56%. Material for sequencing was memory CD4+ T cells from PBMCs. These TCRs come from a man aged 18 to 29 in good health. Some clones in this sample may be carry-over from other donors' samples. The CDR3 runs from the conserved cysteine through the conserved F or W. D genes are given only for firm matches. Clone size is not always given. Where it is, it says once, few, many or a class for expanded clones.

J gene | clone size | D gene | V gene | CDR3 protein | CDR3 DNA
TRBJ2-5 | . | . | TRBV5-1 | CASSPGPGETQYF | TGCGCCAGCAGCCCCGGGCCGGGGGAGACCCAGTACTTC
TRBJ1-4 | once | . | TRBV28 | CASRLTGTANEKLFF | TGTGCCAGCAGGCTCACCGGGACGGCTAATGAAAAACTGTTTTTT
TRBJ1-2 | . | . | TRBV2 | CASSENGGLGSGYTF | TGTGCCAGCAGTGAAAACGGGGGCCTTGGCTCTGGCTACACCTTC
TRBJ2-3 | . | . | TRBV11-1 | CASSLVWGGADTQYF | TGTGCCAGCAGCTTAGTTTGGGGCGGCGCAGATACGCAGTATTTT
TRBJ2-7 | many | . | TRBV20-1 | CSARANYEQYF | TGCAGTGCCAGGGCTAATTACGAGCAGTACTTC
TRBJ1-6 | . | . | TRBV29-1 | CSVGWTENSPLHF | TGCAGCGTCGGGTGGACAGAGAATTCACCCCTCCACTTT
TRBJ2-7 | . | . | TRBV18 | CASSPQGRLPYEQYF | TGTGCCAGCTCACCACAGGGTCGCTTACCCTACGAGCAGTACTTC
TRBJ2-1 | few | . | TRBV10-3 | CAISESYVGYNEQFF | TGTGCCATCAGTGAGTCCTACGTAGGTTACAATGAGCAGTTCTTC
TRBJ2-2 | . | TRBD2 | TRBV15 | CATSRDELAGSNTGELFF | TGTGCCACCAGCAGAGATGAACTAGCGGGATCGAACACCGGGGAGCTGTTTTTT
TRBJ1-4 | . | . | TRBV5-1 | CASSLKGPNEKLFF | TGCGCCAGCAGCTTGAAGGGTCCCAATGAAAAACTGTTTTTT
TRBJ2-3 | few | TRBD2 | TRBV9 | CASSVGGLAGGLPDTQYF | TGTGCCAGCAGCGTAGGAGGACTAGCGGGAGGCCTTCCAGATACGCAGTATTTT
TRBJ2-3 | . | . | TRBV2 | CASSEVTDTQYF | TGTGCCAGCAGTGAAGTTACAGATACGCAGTATTTT
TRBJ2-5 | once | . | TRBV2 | CASSGLRPERELTQYF | TGTGCCAGCAGTGGACTCAGACCTGAGAGGGAGTTGACCCAGTACTTC
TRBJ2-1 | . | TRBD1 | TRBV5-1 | CASSDGQGATNEQFF | TGCGCCAGCAGCGATGGACAGGGGGCTACCAATGAGCAGTTCTTC
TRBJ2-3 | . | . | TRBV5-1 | CASSLGVNIGTDTQYF | TGCGCCAGCAGCTTGGGGGTCAACATTGGAACAGATACGCAGTATTTT
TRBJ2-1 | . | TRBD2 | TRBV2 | CASSSRVAGLENEQFF | TGTGCCAGCTCTTCTCGGGTAGCGGGATTGGAAAATGAGCAGTTCTTC
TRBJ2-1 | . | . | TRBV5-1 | CASSLTTPSSYNEQFF | TGCGCCAGCAGCTTGACCACACCGAGCTCCTACAATGAGCAGTTCTTC
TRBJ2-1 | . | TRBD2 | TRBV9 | CASSVRTSGMTNNEQFF | TGTGCCAGCAGCGTCCGGACTAGCGGGATGACTAACAATGAGCAGTTCTTC
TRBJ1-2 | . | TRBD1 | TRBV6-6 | CASSRGTAYGYTF | TGTGCCAGCAGTCGCGGGACAGCCTATGGCTACACCTTC
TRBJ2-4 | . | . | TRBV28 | CASSFIQALRDKNIQYF | TGTGCCAGCAGTTTTATACAGGCCTTGCGGGATAAAAACATTCAGTACTTC
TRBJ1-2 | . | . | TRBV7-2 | CASSGPEYGYTF | TGTGCCAGCAGCGGACCAGAGTATGGCTACACCTTC
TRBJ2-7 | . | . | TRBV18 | CASSHNSQGPSYEQYF | TGTGCCAGCTCACACAACTCCCAAGGGCCCTCCTACGAGCAGTACTTC
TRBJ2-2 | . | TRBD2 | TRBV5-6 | CASRLAGVLTGELFF | TGTGCCAGCAGACTAGCGGGAGTATTGACCGGGGAGCTGTTTTTT
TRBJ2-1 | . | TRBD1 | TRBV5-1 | CASSGTGGLYNEQFF | TGCGCCAGCAGCGGGACAGGGGGCCTTTACAATGAGCAGTTCTTC
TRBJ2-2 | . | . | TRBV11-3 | CASSPPAGELFF | TGTGCCAGCAGCCCACCCGCTGGGGAGCTGTTTTTT
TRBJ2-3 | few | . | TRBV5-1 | CASSVGQWLTDTQYF | TGCGCCAGCAGTGTCGGACAGTGGCTCACAGATACGCAGTATTTT
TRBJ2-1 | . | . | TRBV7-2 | CASSRTNNEQFF | TGTGCCAGCAGCCGCACGAACAATGAGCAGTTCTTC
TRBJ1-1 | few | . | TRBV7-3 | CASSPRGRDTEAFF | TGTGCCAGCAGCCCCAGGGGAAGGGACACTGAAGCTTTCTTT
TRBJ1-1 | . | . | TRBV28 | CASSLRQEWTEAFF | TGTGCCAGCAGCCTCAGACAGGAGTGGACTGAAGCTTTCTTT
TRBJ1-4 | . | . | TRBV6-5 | CASSYGGGQKEKLFF | TGTGCCAGCAGTTACGGGGGGGGCCAAAAAGAAAAACTGTTTTTT
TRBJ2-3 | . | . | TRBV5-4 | CASSSRTGTDTQYF | TGTGCCAGCAGCTCCCGGACAGGCACAGATACGCAGTATTTT
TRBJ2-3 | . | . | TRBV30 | CAWSGIITDTQYF | TGTGCCTGGAGTGGGATAATCACAGATACGCAGTATTTT
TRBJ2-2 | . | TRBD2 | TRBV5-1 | CASSLGGSGNTGELFF | TGCGCCAGCAGCTTAGGCGGGAGCGGAAACACCGGGGAGCTGTTTTTT
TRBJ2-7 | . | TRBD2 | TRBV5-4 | CASSLSGGYEQYF | TGTGCCAGCAGCTTGTCGGGGGGATACGAGCAGTACTTC
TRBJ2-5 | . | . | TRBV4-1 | CASSQEGRLPAGQETQYF | TGCGCCAGCAGCCAAGAAGGCCGACTTCCGGCGGGCCAAGAGACCCAGTACTTC
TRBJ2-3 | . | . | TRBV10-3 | CAISPGQGPTDTQYF | TGTGCCATCAGTCCCGGGCAGGGGCCCACAGATACGCAGTATTTT
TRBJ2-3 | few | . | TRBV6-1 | CASSESVEVTDTQYF | TGTGCCAGCAGTGAAAGTGTCGAGGTCACAGATACGCAGTATTTT
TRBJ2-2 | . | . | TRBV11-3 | CASSVAANTGELFF | TGTGCCAGCAGCGTCGCCGCGAACACCGGGGAGCTGTTTTTT
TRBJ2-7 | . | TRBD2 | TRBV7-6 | CASSLEASGVSYEQYF | TGTGCCAGCAGCTTAGAGGCCAGCGGGGTCTCCTACGAGCAGTACTTC
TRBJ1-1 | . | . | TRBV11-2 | CASSSLVRMNTEAFF | TGTGCCAGCAGCTCCTTGGTTCGCATGAACACTGAAGCTTTCTTT
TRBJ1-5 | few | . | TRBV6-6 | CASTARISNQPQHF | TGTGCCAGCACCGCCCGCATCAGCAATCAGCCCCAGCATTTT
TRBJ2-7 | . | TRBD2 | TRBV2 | CASKPGLAITYEQYF | TGTGCCAGCAAACCGGGACTAGCGATCACCTACGAGCAGTACTTC
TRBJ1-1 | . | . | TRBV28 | CASRSPPGVDTEAFF | TGTGCCAGCAGATCCCCTCCGGGGGTAGACACTGAAGCTTTCTTT
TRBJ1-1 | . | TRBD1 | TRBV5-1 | CASSGGQGGTEAFF | TGCGCCAGCAGCGGGGGACAGGGCGGGACTGAAGCTTTCTTT
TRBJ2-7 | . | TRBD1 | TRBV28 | CASTPWGTGPYEQYF | TGTGCCAGCACCCCTTGGGGGACAGGGCCCTACGAGCAGTACTTC
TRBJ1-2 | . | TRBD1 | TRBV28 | CASSSTGDGYTF | TGTGCCAGCAGTTCGACAGGGGATGGCTACACCTTC
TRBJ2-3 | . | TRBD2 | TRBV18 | CASSQGLAGGTDTQYF | TGTGCCAGCTCCCAGGGACTAGCGGGAGGAACAGATACGCAGTATTTT
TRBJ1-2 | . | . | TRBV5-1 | CASSLALQESYGYTF | TGCGCCAGCAGCTTGGCCCTCCAGGAGTCCTATGGCTACACCTTC
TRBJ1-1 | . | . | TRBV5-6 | CASSASGVYTEAFF | TGTGCCAGCAGCGCTTCGGGGGTTTACACTGAAGCTTTCTTT
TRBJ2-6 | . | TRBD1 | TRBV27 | CASSPSDRGRLGANVLTF | TGTGCCAGCAGCCCTTCGGACAGGGGGCGCCTCGGGGCCAACGTCCTGACTTTC
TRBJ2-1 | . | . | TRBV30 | CAWTQGGNVYNEQFF | TGTGCCTGGACCCAAGGCGGGAACGTCTACAATGAGCAGTTCTTC
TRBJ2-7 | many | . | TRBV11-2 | CASSFSGYEQYF | TGTGCCAGCAGCTTTAGCGGCTACGAGCAGTACTTC
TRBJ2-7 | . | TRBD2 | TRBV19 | CASSIDSGRSYEQYF | TGTGCCAGTAGTATAGATAGCGGGAGATCCTACGAGCAGTACTTC
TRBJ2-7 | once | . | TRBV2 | CASSDDRIEQYF | TGTGCCAGCAGTGATGACCGGATCGAGCAGTACTTC
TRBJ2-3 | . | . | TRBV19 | CASSITLRTDTQYF | TGTGCCAGTAGTATTACTTTACGCACAGATACGCAGTATTTT